The 8 T cell receptor beta chains in this list originate from one sample, sequenced in a study of blood T cells in healthy people across ages. It was with a sample-barcoded 5' primer and a J-beta primer mix that a second PCR of about 6 to 12 cycles was run. TCRdb re-called the 5' RACE reads with MiXCR, one entry per CDR3 protein. The sample yields some 1.5 million distinct CDR3 sequences, 35% to 45% seen once. The sequencing sample was made of blood. The receptors here all came from a woman aged 18-29 years in good health.

V gene TRBV20-1 combines with J gene TRBJ2-7, with D tentatively TRBD2 (6 bases). This CDR3 comprises 14 residues. Trimming removed 2 bases at V and 3 bases at J, with 14 bases between. The V gene's germline CDR1 is DFQATT and CDR2 SNEGSKA (reference sequence). This CDR3 is CSARPGRLVYEQYF. The DNA for the CDR3 is TGCAGTGCTAGACCCGGACGACTAGTCTACGAGCAGTACTTC.

This clonotype was recorded a few times. CDR3 nucleotide sequence: TGTGCCAGCAGTTTCGGACTCACCGGCAATCAGCCCCAGCATTTT. Residues: CASSFGLTGNQPQHF. The V and J genes are TRBV12-3 or TRBV12-4 and TRBJ1-5; D is undetermined. The CDR3 spans 15 residues. V lost 3 bases and J lost 2, with 11 bases in between.

This clonotype was observed a few times. The chain carries TRBV6-6 and TRBJ1-1; D gene unclear. V lost 2 bases, J lost 3 bases, and 7 bases lay in between. The CDR3 is made up of 13 amino acids. Germline CDR1 and CDR2: MNHNY and SVGAGI (reference sequence). CDR3: CASSYRADTEAFF. The CDR3 DNA follows: TGTGCCAGCAGTTACCGGGCGGACACTGAAGCTTTCTTT.

This sequence joins TRBV12-3 or TRBV12-4 and TRBJ2-7; 9 bases are a match to TRBD2. The CDR3 totals 13 residues. The V gene end was trimmed by 4 bases and the J gene end by 9 bases; junction bases not matched to a gene: 7. CDR3 protein: CASSSGGGDGQYF. In DNA, the CDR3 is TGTGCCAGCAGTTCTGGCGGGGGGGACGGGCAGTACTTC.

In this sample, this clonotype turned up a few times. The V call is TRBV29-1, the J call TRBJ1-4; 7 bases are shared with TRBD1. This CDR3 is 13 amino acids long. Trimming cost V 4 bases and J 6 bases; bases outside gene matches: 5. The germline CDR1 and CDR2 sequences are SQVTM and ANQGSEA. The CDR3 loop reads CSVGRGPYEKLFF. The DNA of the CDR3 is TGCAGCGTTGGAAGGGGGCCCTATGAAAAACTGTTTTTT.

The rearrangement uses TRBV29-1 and TRBJ1-2; 8 nucleotides line up with TRBD1. Germline assignment: CDR1 SQVTM and CDR2 ANQGSEA. The CDR3 is 12 residues long. Losses at the gene ends were 5 bases for V and 10 bases for J; bases not matched to a gene: 9. The CDR3 bases are TGCAGCGTTTTAACACAGGGGGGCGACTACACCTTC. It is translated as CSVLTQGGDYTF.

The V gene is TRBV6-5, the J gene TRBJ1-2; 8 bases match TRBD1. The germline CDR1 and CDR2 sequences are MNHEY and SVGAGI. V trimming: 0 bases; J trimming: 6 bases; junction bases outside the gene matches: 9. The CDR3 has 16 amino acids. The chain's CDR3 is CASSYSDRALRNGYTF. Here the CDR3 DNA reads TGTGCCAGCAGTTACTCGGACAGGGCATTAAGGAATGGCTACACCTTC.

The chain combines TRBV7-9 with TRBJ1-6; weak D call: TRBD1 (5 bases). V was shortened by 5 bases and J by 7 bases, with 15 bases between the two germline ends. The CDR3 runs to 15 residues. From germline, CDR1 is SEHNR and CDR2 FQNEAQ (reference sequence). The CDR3 DNA is TGTGCCAGCAGCCCCCTTCGGGGGAGCAATTCACCCCTCCACTTT. It specifies CASSPLRGSNSPLHF.